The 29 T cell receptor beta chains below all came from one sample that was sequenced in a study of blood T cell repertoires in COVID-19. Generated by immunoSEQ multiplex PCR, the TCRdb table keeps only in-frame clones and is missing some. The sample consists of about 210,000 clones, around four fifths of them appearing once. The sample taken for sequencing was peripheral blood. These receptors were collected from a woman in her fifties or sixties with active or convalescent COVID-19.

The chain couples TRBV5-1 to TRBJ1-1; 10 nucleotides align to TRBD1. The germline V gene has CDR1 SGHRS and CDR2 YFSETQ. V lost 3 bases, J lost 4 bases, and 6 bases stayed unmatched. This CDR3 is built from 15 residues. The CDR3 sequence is CASSSWGQGSTEAFF. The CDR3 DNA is TGCGCCAGCAGCTCGTGGGGACAGGGGTCCACTGAAGCTTTCTTT.

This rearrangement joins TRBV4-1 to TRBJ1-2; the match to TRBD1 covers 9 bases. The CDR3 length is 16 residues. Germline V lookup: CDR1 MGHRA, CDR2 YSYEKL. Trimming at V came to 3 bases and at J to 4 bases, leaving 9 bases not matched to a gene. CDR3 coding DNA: TGCGCCAGCAGCCAGATTGGCCGGGACAGGGTCTATGGCTACACCTTC. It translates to CASSQIGRDRVYGYTF.

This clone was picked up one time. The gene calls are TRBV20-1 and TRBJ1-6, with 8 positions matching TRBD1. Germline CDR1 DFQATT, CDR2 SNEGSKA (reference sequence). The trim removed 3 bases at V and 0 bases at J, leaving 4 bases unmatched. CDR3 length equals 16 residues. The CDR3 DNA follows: TGCAGTGCTAGTAGGGACAGGTCCTCCTATAATTCACCCCTCCACTTT. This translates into CSASRDRSSYNSPLHF.

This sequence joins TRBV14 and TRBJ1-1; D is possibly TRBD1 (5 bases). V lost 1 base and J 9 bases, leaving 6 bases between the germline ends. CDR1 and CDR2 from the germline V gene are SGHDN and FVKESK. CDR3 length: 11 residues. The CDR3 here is CASSQVGQAFF. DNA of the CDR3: TGTGCCAGCAGCCAAGTGGGGCAAGCTTTCTTT. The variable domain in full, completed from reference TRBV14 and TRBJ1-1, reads EAGVTQFPSHSVIEKGQTVTLRCDPISGHDNLYWYRRVMGKEIKFLLHFVKESKQDESGMPNNRFLAERTGGTYSTLKVQPAELEDSGVYFCASSQVGQAFFGQGTRLTVV.

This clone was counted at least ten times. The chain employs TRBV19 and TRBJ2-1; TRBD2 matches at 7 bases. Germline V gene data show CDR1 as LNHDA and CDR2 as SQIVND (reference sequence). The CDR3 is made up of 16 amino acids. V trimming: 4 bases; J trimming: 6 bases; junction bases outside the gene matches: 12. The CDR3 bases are TGTGCCAGTAGTAAGAAAAGGGACCCGGGGGGCAATGAGCAGTTCTTC. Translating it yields CASSKKRDPGGNEQFF.

This CDR3 is CASRLTSGTGGYTF. In DNA, the CDR3 is TGTGCCAGCAGGCTCACCTCGGGCACAGGGGGCTACACCTTC. The V call is TRBV6-5, the J call TRBJ1-2; weak D call: TRBD1 (6 bases). Germline-derived CDR1 and CDR2 are MNHEY and SVGAGI. The V gene lost 6 bases and the J gene lost 8 bases, with 19 bases spanning the gap. The CDR3 is made up of 14 amino acids.

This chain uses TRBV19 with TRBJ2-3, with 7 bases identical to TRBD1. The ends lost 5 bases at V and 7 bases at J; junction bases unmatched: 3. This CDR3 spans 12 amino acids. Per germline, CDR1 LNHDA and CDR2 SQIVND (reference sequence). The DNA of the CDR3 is TGTGCCAGTAGTTGGGACAGTTATACGCAGTATTTT. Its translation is CASSWDSYTQYF.

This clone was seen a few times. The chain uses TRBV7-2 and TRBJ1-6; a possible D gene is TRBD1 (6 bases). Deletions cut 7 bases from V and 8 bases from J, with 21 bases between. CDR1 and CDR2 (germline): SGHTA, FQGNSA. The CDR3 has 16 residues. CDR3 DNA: TGTGCCAGCAACCGGGCTCCAGGCAGGGGAGATTCACCCCTCCACTTT. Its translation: CASNRAPGRGDSPLHF. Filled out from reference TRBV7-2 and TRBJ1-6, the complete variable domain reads GAGVSQSPSNKVTEKGKDVELRCDPISGHTALYWYRQSLGQGLEFLIYFQGNSAPDKSGLPSDRFSAERTGGSVSTLTIQRTQQEDSAVYLCASNRAPGRGDSPLHFGNGTRLTVT.

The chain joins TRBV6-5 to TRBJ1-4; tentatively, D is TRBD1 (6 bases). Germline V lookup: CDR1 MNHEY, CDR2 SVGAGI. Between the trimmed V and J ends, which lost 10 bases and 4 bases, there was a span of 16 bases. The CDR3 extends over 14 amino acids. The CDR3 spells CATRPGQLNEKLFF. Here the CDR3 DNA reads TGTGCCACCAGACCCGGACAGCTTAATGAAAAACTGTTTTTT.

CDR3 loop: CASSVAGDSTEAFF. The CDR3 DNA reads TGTGCCAGCAGCGTAGCAGGGGACAGCACTGAAGCTTTCTTT. J is TRBJ1-1 and V is TRBV9; 7 bases are shared with TRBD1. The CDR3 consists of 14 residues. V shed 0 bases, J shed 4 bases, and the junction held 3 bases outside the gene matches. Germline V gene lookup returns CDR1 SGDLS and CDR2 YYNGEE. Supplemented by reference TRBV9 and TRBJ1-1, the full variable domain reads DSGVTQTPKHLITATGQRVTLRCSPRSGDLSVYWYQQSLDQGLQFLIQYYNGEERAKGNILERFSAQQFPDLHSELNLSSLELGDSALYFCASSVAGDSTEAFFGQGTRLTVV.

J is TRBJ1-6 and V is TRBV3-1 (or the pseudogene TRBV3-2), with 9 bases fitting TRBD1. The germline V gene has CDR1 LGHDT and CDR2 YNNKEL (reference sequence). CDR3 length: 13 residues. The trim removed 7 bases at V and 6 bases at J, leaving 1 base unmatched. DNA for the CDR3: TGTGCCAGCACGGACAGGGGTAATTCACCCCTCCACTTT. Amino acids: CASTDRGNSPLHF.

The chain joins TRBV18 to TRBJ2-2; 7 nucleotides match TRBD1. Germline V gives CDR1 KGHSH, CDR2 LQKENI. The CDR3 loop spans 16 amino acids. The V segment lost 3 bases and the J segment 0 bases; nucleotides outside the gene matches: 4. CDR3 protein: CASSPYGTANTGELFF. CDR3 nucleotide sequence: TGTGCCAGCTCACCTTACGGGACAGCGAACACCGGGGAGCTGTTTTTT.

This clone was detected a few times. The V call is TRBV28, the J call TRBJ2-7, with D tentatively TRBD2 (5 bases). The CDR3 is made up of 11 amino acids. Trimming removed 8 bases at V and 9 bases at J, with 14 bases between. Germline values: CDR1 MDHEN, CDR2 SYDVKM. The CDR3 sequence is CASHPGIGQYV. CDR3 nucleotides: TGTGCCAGCCACCCGGGGATTGGGCAGTACGTC.

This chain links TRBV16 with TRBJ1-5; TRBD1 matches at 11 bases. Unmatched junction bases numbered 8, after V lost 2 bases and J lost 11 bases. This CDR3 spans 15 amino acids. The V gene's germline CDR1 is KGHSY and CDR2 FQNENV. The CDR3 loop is CASSQRGTGGMSQHF. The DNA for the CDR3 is TGTGCCAGCAGCCAAAGGGGGACAGGGGGAATGTCCCAGCATTTT.

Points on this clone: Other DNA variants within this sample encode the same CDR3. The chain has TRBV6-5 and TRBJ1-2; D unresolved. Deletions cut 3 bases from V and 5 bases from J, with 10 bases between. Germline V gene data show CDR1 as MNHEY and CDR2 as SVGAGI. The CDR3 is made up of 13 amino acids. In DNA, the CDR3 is TGTGCCAGCAGTTATTCCGGGTTATATGGCTACACCTTC. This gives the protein CASSYSGLYGYTF.

CDR3 loop: CASSLDPGGLTDTQYF. In DNA form, the CDR3 reads TGTGCCAGCAGTTTAGATCCGGGCGGGCTCACAGATACGCAGTATTTT. This rearrangement joins TRBV6-5 to TRBJ2-3; maybe TRBD2 (5 bases). The germline V and J ends were trimmed by 4 bases and 2 bases, with 16 bases remaining between them. The CDR3 has 16 residues. Germline V gene lookup returns CDR1 MNHEY and CDR2 SVGAGI.

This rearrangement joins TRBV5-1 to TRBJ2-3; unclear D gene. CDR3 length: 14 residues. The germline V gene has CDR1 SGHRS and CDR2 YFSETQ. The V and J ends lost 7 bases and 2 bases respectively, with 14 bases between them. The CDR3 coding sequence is TGCGCCAGCCGTGCGGTGTTGGCCACAGATACGCAGTATTTT. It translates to CASRAVLATDTQYF.

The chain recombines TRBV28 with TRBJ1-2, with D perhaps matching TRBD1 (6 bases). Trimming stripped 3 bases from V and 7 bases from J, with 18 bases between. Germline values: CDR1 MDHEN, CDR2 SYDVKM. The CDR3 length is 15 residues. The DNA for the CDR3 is TGTGCCAGCAGTTTTGATCTGGGGGGGCTTGGTGGCTACACCTTC. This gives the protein CASSFDLGGLGGYTF.

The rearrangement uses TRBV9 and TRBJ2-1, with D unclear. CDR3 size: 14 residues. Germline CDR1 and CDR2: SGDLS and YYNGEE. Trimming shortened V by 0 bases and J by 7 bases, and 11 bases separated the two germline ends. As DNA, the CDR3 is TGTGCCAGCAGCGTAGTTGGCCTACAGAATGAGCAGTTCTTC. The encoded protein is CASSVVGLQNEQFF.

CDR3 coding DNA: TGTGCCAGCAGCCACACCGGCGCGGGGTCCACCGGGGAGCTGTTTTTT. Translated: CASSHTGAGSTGELFF. The rearrangement joins TRBV7-3 to TRBJ2-2; maybe TRBD2 (6 bases). The CDR3 loop spans 16 amino acids. Germline V CDR1 and CDR2: SGHTA, FQGTGA. The V and J ends lost 5 bases and 4 bases respectively, with 17 bases between them.

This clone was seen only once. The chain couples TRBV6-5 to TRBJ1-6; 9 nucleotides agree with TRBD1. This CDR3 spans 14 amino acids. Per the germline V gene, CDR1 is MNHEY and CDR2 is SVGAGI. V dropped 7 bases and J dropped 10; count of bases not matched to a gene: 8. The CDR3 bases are TGTGCCAGCATTCCGACAGGGGGAGGATCACCCCTCCACTTT. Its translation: CASIPTGGGSPLHF.

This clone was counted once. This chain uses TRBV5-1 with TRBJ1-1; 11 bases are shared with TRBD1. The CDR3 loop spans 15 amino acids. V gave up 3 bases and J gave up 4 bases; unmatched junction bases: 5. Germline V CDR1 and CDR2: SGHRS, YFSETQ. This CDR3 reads CASSWGQGGTTEAFF. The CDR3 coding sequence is TGCGCCAGCAGCTGGGGACAGGGGGGGACCACTGAAGCTTTCTTT.

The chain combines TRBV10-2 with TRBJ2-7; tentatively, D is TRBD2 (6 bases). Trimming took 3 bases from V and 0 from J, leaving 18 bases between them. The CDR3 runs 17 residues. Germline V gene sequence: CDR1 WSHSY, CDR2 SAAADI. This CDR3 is CASSDTPWSGPSYEQYF. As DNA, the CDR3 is TGCGCCAGCAGTGACACCCCCTGGAGCGGGCCCTCCTACGAGCAGTACTTC.

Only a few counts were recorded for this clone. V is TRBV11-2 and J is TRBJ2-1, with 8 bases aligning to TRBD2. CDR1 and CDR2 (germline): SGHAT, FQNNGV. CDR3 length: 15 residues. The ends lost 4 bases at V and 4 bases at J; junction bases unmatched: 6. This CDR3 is CASSSAGGPYNEQFF. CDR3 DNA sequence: TGTGCCAGCAGCTCGGCGGGGGGCCCTTACAATGAGCAGTTCTTC.

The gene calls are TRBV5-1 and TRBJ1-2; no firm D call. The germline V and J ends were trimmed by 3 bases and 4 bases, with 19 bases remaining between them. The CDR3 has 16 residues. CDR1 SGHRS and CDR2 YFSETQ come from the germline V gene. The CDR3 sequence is CASSSGLDLQSYGYTF. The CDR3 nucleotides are TGCGCCAGCAGCTCAGGACTCGATTTACAGAGCTATGGCTACACCTTC.

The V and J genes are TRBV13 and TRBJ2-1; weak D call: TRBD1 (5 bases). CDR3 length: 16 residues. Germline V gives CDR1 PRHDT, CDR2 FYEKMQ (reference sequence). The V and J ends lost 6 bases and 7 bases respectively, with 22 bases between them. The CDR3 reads CASSYPLRRQSNEQFF. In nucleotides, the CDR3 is TGTGCCAGCAGTTACCCACTGCGTAGACAGTCAAATGAGCAGTTCTTC. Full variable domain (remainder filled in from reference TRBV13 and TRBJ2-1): AAGVIQSPRHLIKEKRETATLKCYPIPRHDTVYWYQQGPGQDPQFLISFYEKMQSDKGSIPDRFSAQQFSDYHSELNMSSLELGDSALYFCASSYPLRRQSNEQFFGPGTRLTVL.

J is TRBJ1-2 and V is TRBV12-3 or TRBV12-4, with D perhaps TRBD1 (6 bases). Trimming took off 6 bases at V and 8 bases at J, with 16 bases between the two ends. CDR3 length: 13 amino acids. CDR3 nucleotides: TGTGCCAGCAGCCCAACAGGGAGAATCGGCTACACCTTC. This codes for CASSPTGRIGYTF.

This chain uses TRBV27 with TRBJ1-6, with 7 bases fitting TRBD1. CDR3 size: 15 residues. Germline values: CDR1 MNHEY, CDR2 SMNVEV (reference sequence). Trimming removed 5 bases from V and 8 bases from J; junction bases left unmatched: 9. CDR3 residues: CASSLYRGRDSPLHF. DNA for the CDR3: TGTGCCAGCAGTCTCTACAGGGGAAGGGATTCACCCCTCCACTTT.

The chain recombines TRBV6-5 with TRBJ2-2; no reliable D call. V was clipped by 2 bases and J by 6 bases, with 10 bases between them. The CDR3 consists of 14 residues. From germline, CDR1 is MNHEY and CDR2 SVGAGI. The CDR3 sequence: CASSYILLSGELFF. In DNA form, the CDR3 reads TGTGCCAGCAGTTACATACTTTTATCCGGGGAGCTGTTTTTT.